The clone carrying this T cell receptor (beta chain) is a singleton in its sample. This sample is part of a study of shared clonotypes between healthy human individuals. CDR3 size: 16 residues. Trimming stripped 2 bases from V and 2 bases from J, with 16 bases between. Germline V CDR1 and CDR2: LNHDA, SQIVND (reference sequence). Positively selected for CCR7, the CD45RO-negative cells used as naive CD8 cells excluded terminally differentiated effector memory CD45RA+ cells. Clones were read by immunoSEQ multiplex PCR, and TCRdb kept only the in-frame ones, dropping some. Here the sample spans about 2.2 million clones, 85% to 95% being singletons.

Specimen: naive CD8+ T cells from PBMCs. This clonotype was obtained from a man younger than 35 in good health. Some clones in this sample may be carry-over from other donors' samples. The V call is TRBV19, the J call TRBJ2-7; D unresolved. CDR3 sequence (DNA): TGTGCCAGTAGTATAACGGTCCCAGCCTTTACCTACGAGCAGTACTTC. Amino acids: CASSITVPAFTYEQYF.